Listed below are T cell receptor beta chains from one sample, sequenced in a study of T-cell memory formation after mild COVID-19. TCRdb processed the 5' RACE reads anew with MiXCR; each CDR3 protein has one entry. Among 470,000 or so distinct CDR3 sequences listed, over 15% were seen once. The sample was PBMCs or a T cell subset sorted from them (not recorded which). Receptors originate from an adult woman who had mild COVID-19 (a few samples of this study predate the infection). Cell type and time point are not known. The CDR3 runs from the conserved cysteine through the conserved F or W. The order of the fields is J gene, V gene, clone size, D gene, CDR3 DNA, CDR3 protein. D genes are given only for firm matches. Rows may omit the clone size; those that give it use once, few, many or a size class.

J gene: TRBJ2-5
V gene: TRBV5-5
clone size: .
D gene: TRBD1
CDR3 DNA: TGTGCCAGCAGCTTACCTGGGACAGGGAGTTGGCAAGAGACCCAGTACTTC
CDR3 protein: CASSLPGTGSWQETQYF

J gene: TRBJ1-1
V gene: TRBV20-1
clone size: few
D gene: .
CDR3 DNA: TGCAGTGCTCTCGGGACCGGAGAAGCTTTCTTT
CDR3 protein: CSALGTGEAFF

J gene: TRBJ2-5
V gene: TRBV6-5
clone size: .
D gene: .
CDR3 DNA: TGTGCCAGCAGAGCCCAGGGGCAAGAGACCCAGTACTTC
CDR3 protein: CASRAQGQETQYF

J gene: TRBJ1-5
V gene: TRBV24-1
clone size: .
D gene: TRBD1
CDR3 DNA: TGTGCCACCAGTGATTTGGCGCGTGAGGCAGGGGGTTTTAGTCAGCCCCAGCATTTT
CDR3 protein: CATSDLAREAGGFSQPQHF

J gene: TRBJ2-1
V gene: TRBV24-1
clone size: .
D gene: TRBD1
CDR3 DNA: TGTGCCACCAGTGAGGGGACAGGGTTTACACATGAGCAGTTCTTC
CDR3 protein: CATSEGTGFTHEQFF

J gene: TRBJ2-7
V gene: TRBV7-2
clone size: few
D gene: .
CDR3 DNA: TGTGCCAGCAGCTTAGCCGACCAAACCCTCTACGAGCAGTACTTC
CDR3 protein: CASSLADQTLYEQYF

J gene: TRBJ2-3
V gene: TRBV7-8
clone size: few
D gene: .
CDR3 DNA: TGTGCCAGCAGCTTATTTGCTAGCCCTAGCACAGATACGCAGTATTTT
CDR3 protein: CASSLFASPSTDTQYF

J gene: TRBJ2-1
V gene: TRBV12-3/TRBV12-4
clone size: many
D gene: TRBD2
CDR3 DNA: TGTGCCAGCAGTTTTTTTGGCGGGAGCCCTAGCTCCTACAATGAGCAGTTCTTC
CDR3 protein: CASSFFGGSPSSYNEQFF

J gene: TRBJ2-5
V gene: TRBV7-9
clone size: .
D gene: .
CDR3 DNA: TGTGCCAGCAGCTTAGCTGGGGCTAGAGGGGAGACCCAGTACTTC
CDR3 protein: CASSLAGARGETQYF

J gene: TRBJ2-1
V gene: TRBV27
clone size: .
D gene: .
CDR3 DNA: TGTGCCAGCAGTTTGACCCGACTAGTCTCCTACAATGAGCAGTTCTTC
CDR3 protein: CASSLTRLVSYNEQFF

J gene: TRBJ2-3
V gene: TRBV29-1
clone size: many
D gene: .
CDR3 DNA: TGCAGCGTTGCAAGAGGTGACGGACGCACAGATACGCAGTATTTT
CDR3 protein: CSVARGDGRTDTQYF

J gene: TRBJ1-4
V gene: TRBV12-3/TRBV12-4
clone size: .
D gene: TRBD1
CDR3 DNA: TGTGCCAGCAGTTTAGTCTCAGGGACAGGGGAAAAACTGTTTTTT
CDR3 protein: CASSLVSGTGEKLFF

J gene: TRBJ2-1
V gene: TRBV12-3/TRBV12-4
clone size: many
D gene: .
CDR3 DNA: TGTGCCAGCAGTTTGGTGGCGTACAATGAGCAGTTCTTC
CDR3 protein: CASSLVAYNEQFF

J gene: TRBJ2-2
V gene: TRBV24-1
clone size: .
D gene: .
CDR3 DNA: TGTGCCACCAGTGATGACAGCCAGGTCCCCGGGGAGCTGTTTTTT
CDR3 protein: CATSDDSQVPGELFF

J gene: TRBJ2-4
V gene: TRBV20-1
clone size: .
D gene: TRBD2
CDR3 DNA: TGCAGTGCTAGAGATACCGGGGGGGCGAACATTCAGTACTTC
CDR3 protein: CSARDTGGANIQYF

J gene: TRBJ2-7
V gene: TRBV5-1
clone size: few
D gene: TRBD1
CDR3 DNA: TGCGCCAGCAGCCCGCGGGACAGGGTGGACGAGCAGTACTTC
CDR3 protein: CASSPRDRVDEQYF

J gene: TRBJ2-5
V gene: TRBV7-9
clone size: many
D gene: TRBD2
CDR3 DNA: TGTGCCAGCAGCCCCCGACTAGCGGGAGCCTGGGAGACCCAGTACTTC
CDR3 protein: CASSPRLAGAWETQYF

J gene: TRBJ2-2
V gene: TRBV24-1
clone size: .
D gene: .
CDR3 DNA: TGTGCCACCAGTGATTCCTCGCAGGGATTCACCGGGGAGCTGTTTTTT
CDR3 protein: CATSDSSQGFTGELFF

J gene: TRBJ2-7
V gene: TRBV6-1
clone size: .
D gene: .
CDR3 DNA: TGTGCCAGCGGTCGAAGCCGTGAATACGAGCAGTACTTC
CDR3 protein: CASGRSREYEQYF

J gene: TRBJ2-7
V gene: TRBV6-5
clone size: .
D gene: TRBD2
CDR3 DNA: TGTGCCAGCAGTCCGAGCGGGAGTGGTTACGAGCAGTACTTC
CDR3 protein: CASSPSGSGYEQYF

J gene: TRBJ2-5
V gene: TRBV7-9
clone size: few
D gene: .
CDR3 DNA: TGTGCCAGCAGCCGGGACTCCAAGACCCAGTACTTC
CDR3 protein: CASSRDSKTQYF

J gene: TRBJ2-3
V gene: TRBV9
clone size: .
D gene: .
CDR3 DNA: TGTGCCAGCAGCGTAGCTCCGGGGGGCACATCGGATACGCAGTATTTT
CDR3 protein: CASSVAPGGTSDTQYF

J gene: TRBJ2-1
V gene: TRBV6-2/TRBV6-3
clone size: .
D gene: .
CDR3 DNA: TGTGCCAGCAGTATACCAATGGCTAGCAAAAATGAGCAGTTCTTC
CDR3 protein: CASSIPMASKNEQFF

J gene: TRBJ1-6
V gene: TRBV20-1
clone size: .
D gene: .
CDR3 DNA: TGCAGTGCTAGAGAAATACCAGGGGACGGAGGTTCACCCCTCCACTTT
CDR3 protein: CSAREIPGDGGSPLHF

J gene: TRBJ2-7
V gene: TRBV11-2
clone size: few
D gene: .
CDR3 DNA: TGTGCCAGCAGCTCAGGGGATGGGCCTAACTACGAGCAGTACTTC
CDR3 protein: CASSSGDGPNYEQYF

J gene: TRBJ2-1
V gene: TRBV24-1
clone size: .
D gene: .
CDR3 DNA: TGTGCCACCAGTGACCTGCAGGGGGGGAATGAGCAGTTCTTC
CDR3 protein: CATSDLQGGNEQFF

J gene: TRBJ1-2
V gene: TRBV5-1
clone size: .
D gene: TRBD1
CDR3 DNA: TGCGCCAGCAGCTACGGGACAGGGGGCCGGGGCTACACCTTC
CDR3 protein: CASSYGTGGRGYTF

J gene: TRBJ2-2
V gene: TRBV12-3/TRBV12-4
clone size: .
D gene: TRBD1
CDR3 DNA: TGTGCCAGCAGTGACGGACAGGGGTTGGAGACCGGGGAGCTGTTTTTT
CDR3 protein: CASSDGQGLETGELFF

J gene: TRBJ1-5
V gene: TRBV12-3/TRBV12-4
clone size: few
D gene: .
CDR3 DNA: TGTGCCAGCAGTTTAACAGGGTTAGTCTCACACAGCAATCAGCCCCAGCATTTT
CDR3 protein: CASSLTGLVSHSNQPQHF

J gene: TRBJ2-1
V gene: TRBV6-5
clone size: few
D gene: TRBD1
CDR3 DNA: TGTGCCAGCAGCGGGACCGGGACAGGGATATATGAGCAGTTCTTC
CDR3 protein: CASSGTGTGIYEQFF

J gene: TRBJ2-5
V gene: TRBV5-1
clone size: .
D gene: .
CDR3 DNA: TGCGCCAGCAGCCAGGGCGAGGGGTTAGAGACCCAGTACTTC
CDR3 protein: CASSQGEGLETQYF

J gene: TRBJ1-2
V gene: TRBV7-2
clone size: few
D gene: TRBD1
CDR3 DNA: TGTGCCAGCAGGTCGACAGGGGCATCGGGGGGCTACACCTTC
CDR3 protein: CASRSTGASGGYTF

J gene: TRBJ2-2
V gene: TRBV24-1
clone size: .
D gene: .
CDR3 DNA: TGTGCCACCAGTGATTCTCGTATCACCTCCGGGGAGCTGTTTTTT
CDR3 protein: CATSDSRITSGELFF

J gene: TRBJ1-1
V gene: TRBV7-9
clone size: .
D gene: .
CDR3 DNA: TGTGCCAGCAGCTCTTCCGGACAGCGAGGCACTGAAGCTTTCTTT
CDR3 protein: CASSSSGQRGTEAFF

J gene: TRBJ2-7
V gene: TRBV7-2
clone size: few
D gene: .
CDR3 DNA: TGTGCCAGCAGCGTGACCGGGACGACCTACGAGCAGTACTTC
CDR3 protein: CASSVTGTTYEQYF

J gene: TRBJ2-7
V gene: TRBV5-1
clone size: .
D gene: .
CDR3 DNA: TGCGCCAGCAGCTTGTGGGACACCCGCTCCTACGAGCAGTACTTC
CDR3 protein: CASSLWDTRSYEQYF

J gene: TRBJ2-5
V gene: TRBV7-2
clone size: .
D gene: .
CDR3 DNA: TGTGCCAGCCTTTCGGGGGTGCAAGAGACCCAGTACTTC
CDR3 protein: CASLSGVQETQYF

J gene: TRBJ2-6
V gene: TRBV6-1
clone size: .
D gene: TRBD1
CDR3 DNA: TGTGCCAGCAGGGACAGGGGGCAGCCAGGGGCCAACGTCCTGACTTTC
CDR3 protein: CASRDRGQPGANVLTF

J gene: TRBJ2-6
V gene: TRBV2
clone size: few
D gene: TRBD1
CDR3 DNA: TGTGCCAGCAGAGCCGGGACAGGGGTTGCTGGGGCCAACGTCCTGACTTTC
CDR3 protein: CASRAGTGVAGANVLTF

J gene: TRBJ2-6
V gene: TRBV6-5
clone size: .
D gene: TRBD2
CDR3 DNA: TGTGCCACTAAGAGAGCGGGGGGCCTTGGGGCCAACGTCCTGACTTTC
CDR3 protein: CATKRAGGLGANVLTF

J gene: TRBJ2-3
V gene: TRBV12-3/TRBV12-4
clone size: once
D gene: TRBD1
CDR3 DNA: TGTGCCAGCAGTCCCAGACAGGGGGCGGCAGATACGCAGTATTTT
CDR3 protein: CASSPRQGAADTQYF

J gene: TRBJ1-2
V gene: TRBV19
clone size: .
D gene: TRBD1
CDR3 DNA: TGTGCCAGTAGTATCCGGGACAGGGGGCCCTATGGCTACACCTTC
CDR3 protein: CASSIRDRGPYGYTF

J gene: TRBJ2-1
V gene: TRBV5-1
clone size: .
D gene: TRBD1
CDR3 DNA: TGCGCCAGCAGCTTCTACGGAACGGGACAGGGTACCAATGAGCAGTTCTTC
CDR3 protein: CASSFYGTGQGTNEQFF

J gene: TRBJ2-3
V gene: TRBV7-2
clone size: .
D gene: TRBD2
CDR3 DNA: TGTGCCAGCAGCTCTAGCGGGAGGGCCGTCACAGATACGCAGTATTTT
CDR3 protein: CASSSSGRAVTDTQYF

J gene: TRBJ2-1
V gene: TRBV5-1
clone size: .
D gene: .
CDR3 DNA: TGCGCCAGCAACCTCAGGGGTCATGAGCAGTTCTTC
CDR3 protein: CASNLRGHEQFF